This T cell receptor (beta chain) was identified during a study of response to subunit inactivated influenza vaccine. Study results and limitations: After each seasonal influenza vaccination, few new T cells are recruited, the authors suggested.

TCRdb reprocessed the RT-PCR reads with MiXCR, giving one entry per CDR3 protein. The table includes about 700,000 distinct CDR3 sequences, roughly 13% detected once. Trimming took off 1 base at V and 2 bases at J, with 15 bases between the two ends. The CDR3 loop spans 15 amino acids. Germline CDR1 reads GTSNPN; CDR2 reads SVGIG (reference sequence). As concerns this clonotype: Its target is unknown.

V gene TRBV30 combines with J gene TRBJ2-7, with D tentatively TRBD1 (7 bases). The sequence was collected from a man aged 50-60 years who received an inactivated influenza vaccine. The sequences come from PBMCs from blood, collected 14 days before vaccination. The CDR3 sequence: CAWSAPTGRTYEQYF. The DNA of the CDR3 is TGTGCCTGGAGTGCCCCGACAGGGAGGACCTACGAGCAGTACTTC.